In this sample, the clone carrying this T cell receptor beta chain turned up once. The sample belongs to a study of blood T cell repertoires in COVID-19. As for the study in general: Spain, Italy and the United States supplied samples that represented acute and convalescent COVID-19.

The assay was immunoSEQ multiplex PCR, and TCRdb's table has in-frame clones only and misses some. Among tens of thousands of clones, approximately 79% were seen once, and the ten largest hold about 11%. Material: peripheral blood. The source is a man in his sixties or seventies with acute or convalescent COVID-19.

The CDR3 reads CASSHGTTATQYF. DNA for the CDR3: TGTGCCAGCAGCCACGGGACTACCGCGACCCAGTACTTC. This rearrangement joins TRBV4-2 to TRBJ2-5, with 7 bases that match TRBD2. This CDR3 region has 13 residues. The V gene's germline CDR1 is LGHNA and CDR2 YNFKEQ. V was clipped by 3 bases and J by 7 bases; unmatched bases: 5.